This is a list of T cell receptor beta chains from one sample in a study of shared clonotypes between healthy human individuals. The method was immunoSEQ multiplex PCR; TCRdb's version includes in-frame clones alone and lacks a portion of them. The top ten clones hold 13% of a sample with approximately 510,000 clones, less than 85% of them seen once. Material for sequencing was PBMCs. All receptors come from a woman aged 40 to 50 in good health. Some clones in this sample may be carry-over from other donors' samples. The CDR3 runs from the conserved cysteine through the conserved F or W.

TRBJ1-5	TRBV6-1	CASRTSEGQPQHF
TRBJ1-2	TRBV21-1	CASSKENGYTF
TRBJ2-1	TRBV5-8	CASSAGLAGEEFF
TRBJ2-3	TRBV7-3	CASSLGGPSTDTQYF
TRBJ2-3	TRBV27	CASSWGTSGEVGQYF
TRBJ2-2	TRBV27	CASSLSGGGPHTGELFF
TRBJ1-2	TRBV5-1	CASKPGGDYGYTF
TRBJ2-7	TRBV19	CASSIAPTSGESYEQYF
TRBJ2-1	TRBV9	CASSVVARGNEQFF
TRBJ2-7	TRBV4-1	CASSQDRYAGSYEQYF
TRBJ2-3	TRBV7-2	CASSLAGGSTDTQYF
TRBJ2-1	TRBV19	CASSIEGPSSGSYNEQFF